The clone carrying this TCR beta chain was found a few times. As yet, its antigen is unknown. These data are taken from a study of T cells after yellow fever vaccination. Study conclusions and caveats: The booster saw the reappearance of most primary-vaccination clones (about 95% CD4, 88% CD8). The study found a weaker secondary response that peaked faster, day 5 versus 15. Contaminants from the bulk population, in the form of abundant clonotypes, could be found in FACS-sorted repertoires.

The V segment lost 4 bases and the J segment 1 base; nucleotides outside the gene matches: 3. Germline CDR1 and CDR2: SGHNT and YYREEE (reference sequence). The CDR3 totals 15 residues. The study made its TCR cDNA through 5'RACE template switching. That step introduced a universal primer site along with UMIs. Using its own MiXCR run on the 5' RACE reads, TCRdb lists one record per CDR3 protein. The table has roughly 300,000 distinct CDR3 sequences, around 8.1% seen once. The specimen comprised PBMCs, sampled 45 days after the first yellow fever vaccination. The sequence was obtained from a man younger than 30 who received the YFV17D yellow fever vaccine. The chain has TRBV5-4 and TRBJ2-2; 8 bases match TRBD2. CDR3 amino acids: CASSPSGGNTGELFF. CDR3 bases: TGTGCCAGCAGCCCGAGCGGGGGGAACACCGGGGAGCTGTTTTTT.